This TCR beta chain was identified in a study of T cells in Graves' hyperthyroidism and ophthalmopathy. Study-wide points: Ophthalmopathy and stable hyperthyroidism were separated by a 13 V-J model.

This clonotype was observed a handful of times. Its antigen is unknown. V was shortened by 6 bases and J by 3 bases, with 15 bases between the two germline ends. Germline CDR1 reads SEHNR; CDR2 reads FQNEAQ (reference sequence). This CDR3 is built from 14 residues. Amplified TCR beta CDR3 regions came from RNA transcripts. First-round RT-PCR with HTBI primers amplified the TCR CDR3 region. From the multiplex PCR reads, TCRdb called clonotypes with MiXCR, one entry per CDR3 protein. The table has nearly 600,000 distinct CDR3 sequences, approximately 15% seen once; the top ten hold around 7%. Sample: blood. The chain carries TRBV7-9 and TRBJ2-7; D remains ambiguous. The sequence derives from a young woman with Graves' ophthalmopathy. CDR3 nucleotide sequence: TGTGCCAGCAGTCCGACCCCCCTTGGCTACGAGCAGTACTTC. It specifies CASSPTPLGYEQYF.